These 11 T cell receptor beta chains were sequenced from one sample in a study of shared clonotypes between healthy human individuals. Profiled with immunoSEQ multiplex PCR; TCRdb holds only in-frame clones, not every one. The sample has roughly 1 million clones, roughly 75% seen once. The sample consisted of memory CD4+ T cells sorted from blood. This sample's subset: CD45RA-negative fraction. Every receptor here comes from a man between 18 and 35 years old in good health.

The rearrangement joins TRBV4-1 to TRBJ2-1; D is possibly TRBD1 or TRBD2 (5 bases each). Per the germline V gene, CDR1 is MGHRA and CDR2 is YSYEKL. V lost 2 bases and J 4 bases, leaving 9 bases between the germline ends. This CDR3 is built from 14 residues. The CDR3, as DNA: TGCGCCAGCAGCCAACAGGGAGAGTACAATGAGCAGTTCTTC. Its protein is CASSQQGEYNEQFF.

This clone was observed a single time. The V and J genes are TRBV10-3 and TRBJ2-5; TRBD2 matches at 9 bases. The CDR3 is 15 amino acids. The trim removed 5 bases at V and 0 bases at J, leaving 4 bases unmatched. Germline CDR1 reads ENHRY; CDR2 reads SYGVKD. The chain's CDR3 is CAISSTSGYQETQYF. CDR3 DNA sequence: TGTGCCATCAGTTCGACTAGCGGATACCAAGAGACCCAGTACTTC.

The chain recombines TRBV4-3 with TRBJ1-4; tentative D call: TRBD1 (5 bases). V gave up 0 bases and J gave up 5 bases, with 13 bases separating them. Germline V lookup: CDR1 LGHNA, CDR2 YSLEER. This CDR3 has 16 amino acids. This CDR3 reads CASSQDLGLNNEKLFF. DNA of the CDR3: TGCGCCAGCAGCCAAGATCTGGGGCTCAACAATGAAAAACTGTTTTTT.

This sequence joins TRBV6-4 and TRBJ1-4; D is possibly TRBD1 (6 bases). V lost 5 bases to trimming and J lost 7 bases, with 11 bases between them. The germline V gene has CDR1 MRHNA and CDR2 SNTAGT. The CDR3 consists of 13 residues. The CDR3 DNA follows: TGTGCCAGCAGTCTCGAGGGGGGTGAAAAACTGTTTTTT. This translates into CASSLEGGEKLFF.

The V and J genes are TRBV10-3 and TRBJ1-2, with D possibly being TRBD1 (5 bases). Germline V lookup: CDR1 ENHRY, CDR2 SYGVKD. Trimming pared 7 bases from V and 8 bases from J, leaving 20 bases between. The length of the CDR3 is 14 residues. The CDR3 DNA sequence: TGTGCCATCACTTCAGGAGAGGGGTTCAGGGGCTACACCTTC. Protein: CAITSGEGFRGYTF.

This clone was seen a handful of times. The chain uses TRBV5-1 and TRBJ1-6; D not certain. The V and J ends lost 3 bases and 9 bases respectively, with 13 bases between them. The CDR3 totals 14 residues. CDR1 SGHRS and CDR2 YFSETQ come from the germline V gene. CDR3 protein: CASSSGEKGSPLHF. CDR3 in DNA: TGCGCCAGCAGCTCGGGAGAGAAGGGTTCACCCCTCCACTTT.

This rearrangement joins TRBV4-1 to TRBJ2-3, with TRBD2 matching over 11 bases. Germline V lookup: CDR1 MGHRA, CDR2 YSYEKL. V was clipped by 4 bases and J by 6 bases; unmatched bases: 12. The CDR3 is 17 residues long. The DNA of the CDR3 is TGCGCCAGCAGCCGGGGGGTAGCGGGAGGGCCCTCGGATACGCAGTATTTT. The encoded protein is CASSRGVAGGPSDTQYF.

The chain is built from TRBV6-6 and TRBJ2-7, with TRBD2 matching 8 bases. Germline CDR1 and CDR2: MNHNY and SVGAGI (reference sequence). After removal of 6 bases from V and 5 bases from J, the junction contained 6 bases not matched to a gene. This CDR3 contains 13 residues. CDR3: CASRQGLVNEQYF. In DNA, the CDR3 is TGTGCCAGCAGACAGGGACTAGTAAACGAGCAGTACTTC.

This clone was seen a few times. Other DNA sequences of this sample code for an identical CDR3. The V and J genes are TRBV6-6 and TRBJ1-1; 10 bases match TRBD1. The CDR3 has 14 amino acids. J was trimmed by 5 bases and V by 7 bases; bases with no gene match: 7. In germline, CDR1 is MNHNY, CDR2 SVGAGI (reference sequence). The CDR3 DNA is TGTGCCAGCACCCCGACAGGGGGCAATACTGAAGCTTTCTTT. Residues: CASTPTGGNTEAFF.

The rearrangement joins TRBV11-2 to TRBJ2-5; D is unclear. The CDR3 has 15 amino acids. Germline CDR1 SGHAT, CDR2 FQNNGV. The V end was cut by 1 base, the J end by 2 bases, with 11 bases between. DNA for the CDR3: TGTGCCAGCAGCTTAGTTTTTGGCAGACAAGAGACCCAGTACTTC. Amino acid sequence: CASSLVFGRQETQYF.

The genes are TRBV27 and TRBJ2-5, with D perhaps matching TRBD1 (6 bases). The CDR3 is 15 amino acids. Germline assignment: CDR1 MNHEY and CDR2 SMNVEV (reference sequence). The V end lost 4 bases, the J end lost 5 bases, and 17 bases lay between the germline ends. CDR3 coding DNA: TGTGCCAGCAGTTCCACAGGCGCAGGGGAGGAGACCCAGTACTTC. Its protein is CASSSTGAGEETQYF.